The next 20 T cell receptor beta chains were all read from a single sample in a study of blood T cell repertoires in COVID-19. Profiled with immunoSEQ multiplex PCR; TCRdb holds only in-frame clones, not every one. The table has some 130,000 clones, more than 60% seen once. The specimen sequenced was peripheral blood. Receptor source: a woman aged 65 to 85 with acute or convalescent COVID-19.

This chain connects TRBV5-1 to TRBJ2-1; TRBD2 matches 7 bases. This CDR3 is built from 13 residues. J lost 8 bases, V lost 0 bases, and 2 bases had no gene match. The germline V gene encodes CDR1 SGHRS and CDR2 YFSETQ. CDR3 loop: CASSLATSYEQFF. Here the CDR3 DNA reads TGCGCCAGCAGCTTGGCGACTAGCTATGAGCAGTTCTTC.

The chain is built from TRBV10-3 and TRBJ2-5; D is unresolved. CDR1 is ENHRY and CDR2 is SYGVKD in the germline V gene. The CDR3 runs to 12 residues. Trimming left V 5 bases short and J 5 bases short, with 9 bases between. CDR3 in amino acids: CAISPAGETQYF. The CDR3 bases are TGTGCCATCAGTCCAGCCGGGGAGACCCAGTACTTC.

There are a few counts of this clone. J is TRBJ2-2 and V is TRBV28, with D perhaps matching TRBD2 (5 bases). Germline CDR1 reads MDHEN; CDR2 reads SYDVKM. The germline V and J ends were trimmed by 6 bases and 9 bases, with 8 bases remaining between them. The CDR3 consists of 11 residues. The CDR3 spells CASSRTWELFF. The CDR3 coding sequence is TGTGCCAGCAGCCGGACTTGGGAGCTGTTTTTT.

V usage is TRBV7-8 and J usage is TRBJ1-2; unclear D gene. The CDR3 contains 13 residues. Germline lookup yields CDR1 SGHVS and CDR2 FQNEAQ. V shed 5 bases and J shed 3 bases, with 10 bases lying between them. CDR3: CASSPGPYYGYTF. The CDR3 DNA reads as TGTGCCAGCAGCCCAGGTCCCTACTATGGCTACACCTTC.

This chain joins TRBV11-2 and TRBJ2-3; D ambiguous. Germline V lookup: CDR1 SGHAT, CDR2 FQNNGV. This CDR3 has 13 amino acids. Trimming pared 5 bases from V and 4 bases from J, leaving 10 bases between. The CDR3 nucleotides read TGTGCCAGCAGCCGAGGTCGGTCAGATACGCAGTATTTT. This codes for CASSRGRSDTQYF.

This chain links TRBV4-1 with TRBJ1-5; 7 bases map to TRBD1. The CDR3 spans 16 residues. V was clipped by 4 bases and J by 5 bases; unmatched bases: 11. Germline CDR1 reads MGHRA; CDR2 reads YSYEKL. The CDR3 region has the DNA TGCGCCAGCAGCCGGAGCCGGGACAGAAAGGATCAGCCCCAGCATTTT. This codes for CASSRSRDRKDQPQHF.

The genes are TRBV5-1 and TRBJ1-1; D gene uncertain. V shed 0 bases and J shed 2 bases, with 11 bases lying between them. There are 15 residues in the CDR3. CDR1 is SGHRS, CDR2 YFSETQ, per germline. The CDR3, as DNA: TGCGCCAGCAGCTTGGAAGGCAGCGCCAACACTGAAGCTTTCTTT. It encodes CASSLEGSANTEAFF.

This chain uses TRBV4-1 with TRBJ1-5; 7 positions agree with TRBD1. The CDR3 runs to 13 residues. V shed 4 bases and J 5 bases; nucleotides not matched to a gene: 2. CDR1 and CDR2 from the germline V gene are MGHRA and YSYEKL. The CDR3 DNA reads TGCGCCAGCAGCCTCACAGGGGATCAGCCCCAGCATTTT. Protein sequence: CASSLTGDQPQHF.

V and J are TRBV24-1 and TRBJ2-3, with a weak D call TRBD2 (6 bases). Trimming took 4 bases from V and 6 from J, leaving 22 bases between them. The CDR3 is made up of 17 amino acids. CDR1 is KGHDR and CDR2 is SFDVKD in the germline V gene. For the CDR3, the DNA is TGTGCCACCAGTGACCGATCCAGCGGGCCTACATTCGATACGCAGTATTTT. It codes for CATSDRSSGPTFDTQYF.

In this sample, this clone turned up once. The gene calls are TRBV29-1 and TRBJ2-3; D remains unclear. Germline CDR1 and CDR2: SQVTM and ANQGSEA. V was clipped by 2 bases and J by 6 bases, with 6 bases between them. This CDR3 has 11 residues. CDR3 protein: CSVETTDTQYF. The CDR3 DNA reads as TGCAGCGTTGAAACAACCGATACGCAGTATTTT.

The CDR3 reads CASSTGPSGLFF. The CDR3 DNA follows: TGTGCCAGCAGCACAGGACCTTCCGGACTGTTTTTT. The chain combines TRBV7-9 with TRBJ1-4; D is perhaps TRBD1 (5 bases). Germline-derived CDR1 and CDR2 are SEHNR and FQNEAQ (reference sequence). This CDR3 has 12 residues. The V end lost 5 bases, the J end lost 13 bases, and 14 bases lay between the germline ends. Full variable domain (remainder filled in from reference TRBV7-9 and TRBJ1-4): DTGVSQNPRHKITKRGQNVTFRCDPISEHNRLYWYRQTLGQGPEFLTYFQNEAQLEKSRLLSDRFSAERPKGSFSTLEIQRTEQGDSAMYLCASSTGPSGLFFGSGTQLSVL.

The chain joins TRBV5-5 to TRBJ2-5, with D possibly being TRBD2 (6 bases). The V end lost 4 bases, the J end lost 7 bases, and 17 bases lay between the germline ends. Germline V lookup: CDR1 SGHKS, CDR2 YYEKEE (reference sequence). The CDR3 covers 14 residues. The CDR3 region has the DNA TGTGCCAGCAGCCCCGGAGGGGCCTGGGGGACCCAGTACTTC. Amino acid sequence: CASSPGGAWGTQYF. The full variable domain, with the rest looked up from reference TRBV5-5 and TRBJ2-5, is DAGVTQSPTHLIKTRGQQVTLRCSPISGHKSVSWYQQVLGQGPQFIFQYYEKEERGRGNFPDRFSARQFPNYSSELNVNALLLGDSALYLCASSPGGAWGTQYFGPGTRLLVL.

This clone was counted between two and nine times. V gene TRBV6-1 combines with J gene TRBJ2-5, with D uncertain. The germline gives CDR1 MNHNS, CDR2 SASEGT. The CDR3 length is 14 residues. Trimming left V 1 base short and J 8 bases short, with 14 bases between. For the CDR3, the DNA is TGTGCCAGCAGTGAAGGAGTGGTGTCGGGTACCCAGTACTTC. Amino acids: CASSEGVVSGTQYF.

The chain has TRBV24-1 and TRBJ2-3; TRBD1 might be the D (6 bases). The CDR3 has 16 amino acids. CDR1 is KGHDR, CDR2 SFDVKD, per germline. Trimming removed 4 bases from V and 1 base from J, with 14 bases in between. CDR3 loop: CATSDKQGLGTDTQYF. For the CDR3, the DNA is TGTGCCACCAGTGACAAACAGGGTTTGGGCACAGATACGCAGTATTTT.

The V call is TRBV19, the J call TRBJ2-3; D possibly corresponds to TRBD2 (6 bases). Germline CDR1 is LNHDA and CDR2 is SQIVND (reference sequence). This CDR3 spans 17 amino acids. V was pared by 2 bases and J by 1 base, with 16 bases between. The CDR3 loop is CASSIWGVRPRTDTQYF. CDR3 DNA: TGTGCCAGTAGTATATGGGGGGTTAGGCCCCGCACAGATACGCAGTATTTT.

CDR3 coding DNA: TGTGCCAGCAATGACAGGGGGCTGAGCGAGCAGTACTTC. This gives the protein CASNDRGLSEQYF. The chain combines TRBV28 with TRBJ2-7, with TRBD1 matching over 10 bases. The CDR3 runs to 13 residues. Losses at the gene ends were 7 bases for V and 6 bases for J; bases not matched to a gene: 6. Germline-derived CDR1 and CDR2 are MDHEN and SYDVKM.

The rearrangement uses TRBV5-6 and TRBJ2-6; D is possibly TRBD1 (6 bases). V gave up 2 bases and J gave up 2 bases, with 11 bases separating them. Per germline, CDR1 SGHDT and CDR2 YYEEEE. The CDR3 totals 16 residues. Here the CDR3 DNA reads TGTGCCAGCAGCTTAGATACAGGGACTGGGGCCAACGTCCTGACTTTC. Amino acid sequence: CASSLDTGTGANVLTF.

The chain uses TRBV2 and TRBJ2-1, with TRBD2 identical over 13 bases. The CDR3 runs 16 residues. Germline V gene data show CDR1 as SNHLY and CDR2 as FYNNEI. V dropped 9 bases and J dropped 10; count of bases not matched to a gene: 15. The CDR3 bases are TGTGCCAGGAAAGTACCGGGACTAGCGGGAATAGGGGAGCAGTTCTTC. Translation gives CARKVPGLAGIGEQFF.

The chain employs TRBV27 and TRBJ1-2; D perhaps matches TRBD1 (5 bases). In germline, CDR1 is MNHEY, CDR2 SMNVEV (reference sequence). The V and J ends lost 6 bases and 4 bases respectively, with 18 bases between them. This CDR3 comprises 15 residues. The CDR3, as DNA: TGTGCCAGCAGGTTCGCCGGGCCAAGGGGCTATGGCTACACCTTC. Translation: CASRFAGPRGYGYTF.

The V call is TRBV4-2, the J call TRBJ1-3; 7 bases are shared with TRBD1. The CDR3 is 16 residues long. Germline CDR1 LGHNA, CDR2 YNFKEQ. Trimming took 0 bases from V and 4 from J; bases not matched to a gene: 6. As DNA, the CDR3 is TGTGCCAGCAGCCAAGAGGGTACAGGGGTAGGAAACACCATATATTTT. It encodes CASSQEGTGVGNTIYF.